This TCR beta chain was sequenced for a study of blood T cell repertoires in COVID-19. Study overall: Sites across the United States, Italy and Spain contributed samples from acute and convalescent COVID-19. T cells, B-cell-depleted T cells, or PBMCs supplied cDNA or gDNA.

The trim removed 5 bases at V and 8 bases at J, leaving 11 bases unmatched. Per germline, CDR1 SEHNR and CDR2 FQNEAQ (reference sequence). The CDR3 runs to 15 residues. Original methodology: The assay estimated nucleated cells by amplifying reference gene primers. Profiled with immunoSEQ multiplex PCR; TCRdb holds only in-frame clones, not every one. The DNA was the basis for D and trimming; V, J and clone size are from that table. The table records about 250,000 clones, 89% of them present only once. The chain carries TRBV7-9 and TRBJ2-1; 8 bases match TRBD2. Sequenced input: peripheral blood. This clonotype was obtained from a middle-aged woman who had recovered from COVID-19. CDR3 nucleotide sequence: TGTGCCAGCAGCCCGGCGGGAGGCCCGGGGGATGAGCAGTTCTTC. It translates to CASSPAGGPGDEQFF.